A selection of T cell receptor beta chains follows, all from one sample in a study of T cells in Graves' hyperthyroidism and ophthalmopathy. TCRdb re-derived calls from the multiplex PCR reads in MiXCR, one entry per CDR3 protein. The sample carries 150,000 to 200,000 distinct CDR3 sequences, about a tenth recorded once. Sequencing used blood. The origin of the receptors is a woman younger than 35 with Graves' hyperthyroidism that later progressed to Graves' ophthalmopathy. Each CDR3 is given with its conserved first and last residue. The order of the fields is D gene, clone size, V gene, CDR3 length, J gene, CDR3 DNA, CDR3 protein. The D gene is left open where the match is weak. The listing skips clone size in some rows; elsewhere it reads once, few, many or a size class.

d_gene: .; abundance: many; v_gene: TRBV6-1; len: 14; j_gene: TRBJ2-1; CDR3nt: TGTGCCAGCAGTTATGGGGACTCCTACAATGAGCAGTTCTTC; CDR3aa: CASSYGDSYNEQFF
d_gene: TRBD2; abundance: many; v_gene: TRBV10-1; len: 19; j_gene: TRBJ2-3; CDR3nt: TGCGCCAGCAGTGCCAACCCCGGGGGGACTAGCGGTGACACAGATACGCAGTATTTT; CDR3aa: CASSANPGGTSGDTDTQYF
d_gene: .; abundance: many; v_gene: TRBV2; len: 15; j_gene: TRBJ2-5; CDR3nt: TGTGCCAGCAGTGAAGTGGGCGGGGGCTTTGAGACCCAGTACTTC; CDR3aa: CASSEVGGGFETQYF
d_gene: TRBD2; abundance: many; v_gene: TRBV28; len: 16; j_gene: TRBJ2-1; CDR3nt: TGTGCCAGCAGTTCCGCTAGCGGGAGGGCCGGGGATGAGCAGTTCTTC; CDR3aa: CASSSASGRAGDEQFF
d_gene: .; abundance: .; v_gene: TRBV29-1; len: 13; j_gene: TRBJ1-2; CDR3nt: TGCAGCGCCGAGCCCTTTGGACGGTATGGCTACACCTTC; CDR3aa: CSAEPFGRYGYTF
d_gene: .; abundance: .; v_gene: TRBV6-1; len: 14; j_gene: TRBJ1-4; CDR3nt: TGTGCCAGCAGTCCGACAGTGAGTAATGAAAAACTGTTTTTT; CDR3aa: CASSPTVSNEKLFF
d_gene: .; abundance: .; v_gene: TRBV5-1; len: 16; j_gene: TRBJ1-1; CDR3nt: TGCGCCAGCATCCACAGGGTAATGTATCGGGACACTGAAGCTTTCTTT; CDR3aa: CASIHRVMYRDTEAFF
d_gene: TRBD2; abundance: many; v_gene: TRBV7-9; len: 17; j_gene: TRBJ2-1; CDR3nt: TGTGCCAGCAGCAAGGGACTAGCGGGGGGGCTCTACAATGAGCAGTTCTTC; CDR3aa: CASSKGLAGGLYNEQFF
d_gene: .; abundance: many; v_gene: TRBV28; len: 14; j_gene: TRBJ1-5; CDR3nt: TGTGCCAGCAGTTTGAGATTTAGCAATCAGCCCCAGCATTTT; CDR3aa: CASSLRFSNQPQHF
d_gene: TRBD2; abundance: few; v_gene: TRBV27; len: 19; j_gene: TRBJ2-5; CDR3nt: TGTGCCAGCAGTTCCTCGGGGGTCACTAGCGGGGGGGCCCTGGGGACCCAGTACTTC; CDR3aa: CASSSSGVTSGGALGTQYF
d_gene: .; abundance: once; v_gene: TRBV30; len: 14; j_gene: TRBJ1-2; CDR3nt: TGTGCCTGGACCGGCGGGCACTACAGCTATGGCTACACCTTC; CDR3aa: CAWTGGHYSYGYTF
d_gene: TRBD1; abundance: many; v_gene: TRBV2; len: 13; j_gene: TRBJ2-2; CDR3nt: TGTGCCAGCTGGGACAGGGATACCGGGGAGCTGTTTTTT; CDR3aa: CASWDRDTGELFF
d_gene: .; abundance: many; v_gene: TRBV7-9; len: 14; j_gene: TRBJ2-7; CDR3nt: TGTGCCAGCAGCTTAGGGGGGCAGTTCTACGAGCAGTACTTC; CDR3aa: CASSLGGQFYEQYF
d_gene: TRBD1; abundance: few; v_gene: TRBV11-2; len: 12; j_gene: TRBJ2-3; CDR3nt: TGTGCCAGCACCATACCAGGACAGGGTTCGTATTTT; CDR3aa: CASTIPGQGSYF
d_gene: .; abundance: many; v_gene: TRBV6-1; len: 18; j_gene: TRBJ2-7; CDR3nt: TGTGCCAGCAGTGAAAGCCCGTCCGGACTGGGGTTGTTGTACGAGCAGTACTTC; CDR3aa: CASSESPSGLGLLYEQYF
d_gene: .; abundance: few; v_gene: TRBV4-1; len: 14; j_gene: TRBJ1-2; CDR3nt: TGCGCCAGCAGCTACCTAGGACTTGGGGGGGGCTACACCTTC; CDR3aa: CASSYLGLGGGYTF
d_gene: TRBD2; abundance: many; v_gene: TRBV11-2; len: 16; j_gene: TRBJ2-3; CDR3nt: TGTGCCAGCAGCTTGGGAGCGGGAGGGGGCACAGATACGCAGTATTTT; CDR3aa: CASSLGAGGGTDTQYF
d_gene: TRBD2; abundance: many; v_gene: TRBV20-1; len: 16; j_gene: TRBJ2-5; CDR3nt: TGCAGTGCTAGAGATAGGAAGCGGGGGGGCCTCGAGACCCAGTACTTC; CDR3aa: CSARDRKRGGLETQYF
d_gene: TRBD2; abundance: many; v_gene: TRBV7-2; len: 16; j_gene: TRBJ2-7; CDR3nt: TGTGCCAGCGGAATCCTAGCGGGAGGGTCGTCCTACGAGCAGTACTTC; CDR3aa: CASGILAGGSSYEQYF
d_gene: .; abundance: few; v_gene: TRBV20-1; len: 15; j_gene: TRBJ2-1; CDR3nt: TGCAGTGCTGAAGCGACACCTTCCAACTACAATGAGCAGTTCTTC; CDR3aa: CSAEATPSNYNEQFF
d_gene: .; abundance: once; v_gene: TRBV7-3; len: 13; j_gene: TRBJ1-2; CDR3nt: TGTGCCAGCAGCTTAGGCAGTAACTATAGCTACACCTTC; CDR3aa: CASSLGSNYSYTF
d_gene: .; abundance: few; v_gene: TRBV5-4; len: 17; j_gene: TRBJ2-4; CDR3nt: TGTGCCAGCAGCTTGGAGGGCCAAGGCAGGGCCAAAAACATTCAGTACTTC; CDR3aa: CASSLEGQGRAKNIQYF
d_gene: TRBD1; abundance: many; v_gene: TRBV30; len: 13; j_gene: TRBJ1-1; CDR3nt: TGTGCCTGGAGTGTACGACAGGGGTCTGAAGCTTTCTTT; CDR3aa: CAWSVRQGSEAFF
d_gene: .; abundance: many; v_gene: TRBV7-9; len: 15; j_gene: TRBJ2-1; CDR3nt: TGTGCCAGCAGCTTAGGGGACGGGCTACTCAATGAGCAGTTCTTC; CDR3aa: CASSLGDGLLNEQFF
d_gene: TRBD2; abundance: .; v_gene: TRBV7-6; len: 16; j_gene: TRBJ2-5; CDR3nt: TGTGCCAGCAGCTTAGCGGGCGGGAGGGCACGGGAGACCCAGTACTTC; CDR3aa: CASSLAGGRARETQYF
d_gene: .; abundance: many; v_gene: TRBV6-2/TRBV6-3; len: 13; j_gene: TRBJ1-1; CDR3nt: TGTGCCAGCAGAAACCGGCAGAACACTGAAGCTTTCTTT; CDR3aa: CASRNRQNTEAFF
d_gene: .; abundance: many; v_gene: TRBV20-1; len: 12; j_gene: TRBJ1-2; CDR3nt: TGCAGTGCTAGGGTGGAGGTCTATGGCTACACCTTC; CDR3aa: CSARVEVYGYTF
d_gene: TRBD1; abundance: many; v_gene: TRBV11-2; len: 15; j_gene: TRBJ2-3; CDR3nt: TGTGCCAGCAGCTTAACAGGGGGCTCGACAGATACGCAGTATTTT; CDR3aa: CASSLTGGSTDTQYF